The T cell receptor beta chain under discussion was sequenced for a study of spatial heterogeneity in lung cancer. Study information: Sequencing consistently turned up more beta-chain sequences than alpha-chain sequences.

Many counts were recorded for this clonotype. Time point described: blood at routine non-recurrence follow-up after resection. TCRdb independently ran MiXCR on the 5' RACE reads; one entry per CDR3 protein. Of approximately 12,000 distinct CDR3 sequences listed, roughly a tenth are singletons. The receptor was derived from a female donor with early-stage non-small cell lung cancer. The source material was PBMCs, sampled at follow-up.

The CDR3 here is CASSYSSEKARDTQYF. DNA for the CDR3: TGTGCCAGCAGTTACTCGTCGGAAAAAGCAAGAGATACGCAGTATTTT. This chain uses TRBV6-2 or TRBV6-3 with TRBJ2-3; D ambiguous. The CDR3 has 16 residues. V lost 0 bases and J 5 bases, leaving 15 bases between the germline ends. CDR1 is MNHEY, CDR2 SVGEGT, per germline.